This T cell receptor beta chain is from a study of graft-versus-host responses after intestinal transplantation. Overall study: The whole recipient group had anti-thymocyte globulin induction followed by tacrolimus and steroids for two to three years.

Of note for this clone: Its antigen is not known.

TCRdb keeps only in-frame clones here, not all; method: immunoSEQ multiplex PCR. Counted here are over 100,000 clones, more than 85% occurring once; the ten biggest clones make up less than 1.5%. Unmatched junction bases numbered 4, after V lost 5 bases and J lost 3 bases. The CDR3 sequence is 13 residues long. Germline CDR1 is SGHTA and CDR2 is FQGNSA. The sequence was obtained from a human donor who was the organ donor for an intestinal transplant. Sequenced here: unstimulated CD8+ T cells sorted from spleen or lymph node cells, sampled before transplant. The chain is built from TRBV7-2 and TRBJ2-7; 7 bases align to TRBD1. CDR3 nucleotide sequence: TGTGCCAGCAGCAAAAGGACAGGCTACGAGCAGTACTTC. The encoded protein is CASSKRTGYEQYF.